Described below is a single TCR beta chain sequence and its context. The target antigen is unknown. Compared with germline, one end of the junction differs, possibly owing to a read error. The definition of stable Graves' hyperthyroidism was no ophthalmopathy progression within 18 months. The sample comes from a study of T cells in Graves' hyperthyroidism and ophthalmopathy. RNA transcripts yielded amplified TCR beta CDR3 regions. HTBI primers drove first-round RT-PCR of the TCR CDR3. TCRdb passed the multiplex PCR reads through MiXCR, listing each CDR3 protein once. The sample includes about 580,000 distinct CDR3 sequences, about 43% seen only once; the top ten take about 7.8%. Per germline, CDR1 KGHDR and CDR2 SFDVKD. CDR3 length: 16 residues. Broader study findings: Before onset, ophthalmopathy was predicted by the model a median roughly 6.8 months earlier.

The receptor was isolated from a woman aged 18 to 35 with Graves' hyperthyroidism. The gene calls are TRBV24-1 and TRBJ2-2; 10 bases match TRBD1. The specimen was peripheral blood or thyroid tissue (not recorded which). CDR3 sequence: CATSNLGTGATKELFF. The CDR3, as DNA: TGTGCCACCAGTAATTTAGGGACAGGGGCCACGAAAGAGCTGTTTTTT.